The next 9 T cell receptor beta chains were all read from a single sample in a study of blood T cell repertoires in COVID-19 (dated by TCRdb to 2020 to 2022). Receptors were amplified or captured by the immunoSEQ multiplex PCR assay. TCRdb re-hosts the immuneACCESS table, in-frame sequences only. Its copies lack some clones; in the studies checked, an unresolved V gene accounts for under half of them, and the cause for the rest is not known. The sample profile shows about 210,000 clones; 92% of them were found once. The ten most abundant clones make up approximately 1.2% of the sample. Material for sequencing was peripheral blood. The receptors derive from a man under 40 with acute or convalescent COVID-19.

This clone was found a few times. The CDR3 DNA reads as TGTGCCAGCACTATTACAGGGAGAAACACCATATATTTT. Amino acids: CASTITGRNTIYF. The chain has TRBV28 and TRBJ1-3; D may be TRBD1 (6 bases). Deletions cut 7 bases from V and 5 bases from J, with 12 bases between. Germline-derived CDR1 and CDR2 are MDHEN and SYDVKM. The CDR3 has 13 residues.

The chain employs TRBV2 and TRBJ2-1, with D possibly TRBD1 on 5 matching bases. The V end was cut by 3 bases, the J end by 6 bases, with 12 bases between. The CDR3 spans 14 residues. Per germline, CDR1 SNHLY and CDR2 FYNNEI. The CDR3, as DNA: TGTGCCAGCAGTGAGGGTGGGGCCTTCAATGAGCAGTTCTTC. Protein product: CASSEGGAFNEQFF.

V usage is TRBV7-2 and J usage is TRBJ1-5, with 8 bases fitting TRBD1. Germline V gives CDR1 SGHTA, CDR2 FQGNSA. The junction had 5 bases not matched to a gene; V was cut back by 5 bases and J by 5 bases. The CDR3 length is 14 residues. In nucleotides, the CDR3 is TGTGCCAGCAGCATCGACAGGGGCGATCAGCCCCAGCATTTT. Translation: CASSIDRGDQPQHF.

This sequence joins TRBV24-1 and TRBJ2-2, with D hard to call. V shed 5 bases and J shed 0 bases, with 15 bases lying between them. The CDR3 loop spans 17 amino acids. Germline-derived CDR1 and CDR2 are KGHDR and SFDVKD. CDR3 sequence reads: CATSVGRRTSNTGELFF. CDR3 sequence (DNA): TGTGCCACCAGTGTGGGCAGACGCACCTCGAACACCGGGGAGCTGTTTTTT.

The chain employs TRBV4-1 and TRBJ2-2; TRBD1 matches at 8 bases. V lost 1 base to trimming and J lost 3 bases; unmatched junction nucleotides: 4. This CDR3 is built from 16 residues. Germline assignment: CDR1 MGHRA and CDR2 YSYEKL. In DNA, the CDR3 is TGCGCCAGCAGCCAAGTTCGGACAGGGTACACCGGGGAGCTGTTTTTT. The encoded protein is CASSQVRTGYTGELFF.

The rearrangement links TRBV6-1 to TRBJ1-5; D gene unclear. In germline, CDR1 is MNHNS, CDR2 SASEGT. V was trimmed by 0 bases and J by 6 bases, leaving 12 bases between them. The CDR3 sequence is 15 residues long. The CDR3 DNA reads as TGTGCCAGCAGTGAAGCTAACAGTCCGGCTCAGCCCCAGCATTTT. Amino acid sequence: CASSEANSPAQPQHF.

The CDR3 is CASSRRTAYNEQFF. The CDR3 nucleotides read TGTGCCAGCAGCAGGAGGACAGCATACAATGAGCAGTTCTTC. The genes are TRBV11-3 and TRBJ2-1, with D possibly TRBD1 on 6 matching bases. The V gene lost 5 bases and the J gene lost 4 bases, with 12 bases spanning the gap. Germline V gene lookup returns CDR1 SGHNT and CDR2 YENEEA. The CDR3 covers 14 residues. The entire variable domain, with the rest obtained from reference TRBV11-3 and TRBJ2-1, is as follows: EAGVVQSPRYKIIEKKQPVAFWCNPISGHNTLYWYLQNLGQGPELLIRYENEEAVDDSQLPKDRFSAERLKGVDSTLKIQPAELGDSAVYLCASSRRTAYNEQFFGPGTRLTVL.

V is TRBV12-3 or TRBV12-4 and J is TRBJ2-7, with TRBD1 identical over 7 bases. J lost 10 bases, V lost 4 bases, and 4 bases had no gene match. The CDR3 totals 11 residues. CDR3 coding DNA: TGTGCCAGCAGTTCTGACAGGGTCCAGTACTTC. Amino acid sequence: CASSSDRVQYF.

The rearrangement uses TRBV5-1 and TRBJ1-1; 10 bases fit TRBD1. The CDR3 is 15 amino acids. V lost 1 base to trimming and J lost 4 bases; unmatched junction nucleotides: 4. Germline CDR1 and CDR2: SGHRS and YFSETQ. The CDR3 DNA is TGCGCCAGCAGCTTGCCGGGACAGGGGATCACTGAAGCTTTCTTT. It is translated as CASSLPGQGITEAFF. Complete variable domain (other parts from reference TRBV5-1 and TRBJ1-1): KAGVTQTPRYLIKTRGQQVTLSCSPISGHRSVSWYQQTPGQGLQFLFEYFSETQRNKGNFPGRFSGRQFSNSRSEMNVSTLELGDSALYLCASSLPGQGITEAFFGQGTRLTVV.